This note documents a single T cell receptor beta chain sequence. This sample stems from a study of blood T cells in healthy people across ages. A second PCR, run for roughly 7 to 11 cycles, used a sample-barcoded 5' primer plus a J-beta primer mix. Every individual sample yielded 3 million or more paired-end reads (each containing CDR3). TCRdb re-called the 5' RACE reads with MiXCR, one entry per CDR3 protein. The sample has fewer than 800,000 distinct CDR3 sequences; about half are singletons. After removal of 7 bases from V and 13 bases from J, the junction contained 13 bases not matched to a gene. The CDR3 runs to 13 residues. Per germline, CDR1 MNHEY and CDR2 SVGEGT.

Sequencing was performed on blood. This receptor was obtained from a woman aged 60-70 years in good health. The V call is TRBV6-2 or TRBV6-3, the J call TRBJ2-5, with 9 bases fitting TRBD1. The CDR3 DNA reads as TGTGCCAGCACCCCGGGTCTGGGACAGGGAAGGTACTTC. Protein product: CASTPGLGQGRYF.